This TCR beta chain appears in the sequencing data of a study of T cell responses to AZD1222 COVID-19 vaccine. Study as a whole: Second-dose schedules of about 4 or about 12 weeks were combined. Study-wide points: There were mostly white British donors and more females than males, and clonal diversity was possibly underestimated.

Profiling relied on immunoSEQ multiplex PCR, and the TCRdb table lists in-frame clones only, not all of them. The sample has 140,000 to 150,000 clones; roughly nine tenths are singletons. V shed 0 bases, J shed 12 bases, and the junction held 6 bases outside the gene matches. The germline CDR1 and CDR2 sequences are SGHRS and YFSETQ. There are 14 residues in the CDR3. A word on this clone: The antigen remains unidentified.

V usage is TRBV5-1 and J usage is TRBJ2-1; 10 nucleotides align to TRBD2. The source is an adult in good health. The sample here was peripheral blood, taken on day 0 of AZD1222 vaccination. The CDR3 DNA reads TGCGCCAGCAGCTTGGAATTAGCGGGGGGTGGGCAGTTCTTC. Protein product: CASSLELAGGGQFF.